One TCR beta chain is described in this entry. This clone came up many times. There is no known antigen for this receptor. This record belongs to a study of T cell clonality in common variable immunodeficiency (dated by TCRdb to about 2015). CVID was diagnosed by standard criteria: serum IgG, IgA and/or IgM reduced below normal range, plus specific antibody deficiency. There were around 46 subjects in the CVID group (around 15 female and 29 male), ranging in age from roughly 9 to 65 years, with a mean age of 40. Both CVID patients and healthy controls were predominantly of Caucasian heritage. All CVID subjects had received replacement immunoglobulin therapy for at least one year at the time of study participation. No CVID subject was ill or taking immunomodulatory or immunosuppressive medication when blood was collected. Heparinized peripheral whole blood samples of roughly 5 to 8.5 ml were collected from each donor. Genomic DNA from adults with common variable immune deficiency (CVID) and from healthy adult controls was used to sequence TCRbeta CDR3 repertoires. Diluted blood was subjected to density centrifugation over Hypaque 1077 or Ficoll-Paque for isolation of peripheral blood mononuclear cells. Genomic DNA was obtained from unsorted mononuclear cells through either Qiagen column purification or a centrifugation-based method.

On the study overall, not on this receptor specifically: According to the authors, finding the cause of the higher clonality in CVID would require sequencing the repertoires of T cell subpopulations. CVID TCRbeta sequences reportedly showed fewer deletions and N-nucleotide insertions and lacked highly modified clones with 13 or more V deletions. Correlations of repertoire features with clinical complications were constrained by heterogeneity among patients within the CVID cohort. Despite equal DNA input, controls averaged around 87,000 unique sequences per sample versus about 30,000 in CVID samples. Fewer TCRbeta clones were shared among CVID subjects than among healthy controls (p < 0.0001). Increased TCRbeta clonality was found in CVID subjects compared with healthy controls (t-test p = 0.018), with the increase being most characteristic of about a third of subjects.

For sequencing, equivalent amounts of genomic DNA were input from CVID and control samples. For every sample, a 60 bp segment covering the rearranged TCRbeta CDR3 region was amplified and then sequenced. The immunoSEQ assay, a bias-corrected multiplex PCR with high-throughput sequencing, was employed for TCRbeta amplification. From the authors' description of their analysis: Every unique nucleotide sequence was considered a clone and was annotated with V, D and J genes, copy number and frequency. Sequences were labeled productive if in frame, and non-productive if out of frame or containing stop codons. As previously described, clonality was calculated on the basis of Shannon's entropy. Mean CDR3 Kyte-Doolittle hydropathy was derived from the predicted amino acid sequences of productive clones. Using the R hclust function, scaled V gene usage was clustered hierarchically with Manhattan distance and complete linkage. Sharing of clones by CDR3 amino acid sequence was evaluated by resampling 12 repertoires per group over 100 rounds. Repertoires were searched for 65 to 75 published EBV-specific and around 230 published CMV-specific TCRbeta sequences. A couple of CVID samples that yielded fewer than 10,000 sequences were excluded from the analysis, so around 38 CVID repertoires were retained. The table comes from immuneACCESS by way of TCRdb, which keeps in-frame sequences with V and J called. Part of the clones is missing from these tables; in studies checked, under half for an unresolved V gene and the rest for unknown reasons. For V, J and clone size, that table is used; D and trimming come from the DNA. For this sample the table reports 15,000 to 20,000 clones, with no clone seen just once. Roughly 2.5% of the sample is in the top ten clones.

Specimen: peripheral blood mononuclear cells. The TCR sequence derives from a human donor with common variable immunodeficiency.

CDR3 protein: CASSESGQDEKLFF. CDR3 bases read: TGTGCCAGCAGTGAATCGGGACAGGACGAAAAA. The chain links TRBV6-1 with TRBJ1-4; TRBD1 aligns with 8 central bases. Coverage ceases 3 residues before the CDR3 finishes, and the germline J gene fills in the end. The CDR3 holds 14 amino acids from the cysteine to the phenylalanine. The DNA shown is the part of the CDR3 that was read: 33 bases, in frame from base 1. Sequences MNHNS (CDR1) and SASEGT (CDR2) are obtained from the germline V gene. V is trimmed back by 2 bases and J by 8 bases, and the junction contains 4 bases that no gene match accounts for.